These T cell receptor beta chains were read from a single sample in a study of CD8 T cells in ankylosing spondylitis. TCRdb re-derived calls from the 5' RACE reads in MiXCR, one entry per CDR3 protein. This repertoire shows just under 95,000 distinct CDR3 sequences, just under 9% found once; its top ten account for about 4.6%. The sample was blood, either unsorted or a sorted T cell fraction (not recorded which). These receptor sequences come from a male donor with ankylosing spondylitis or in good health (not recorded which). Each CDR3 is given with its conserved first and last residue. Fields, in order: D gene, J gene, V gene, clone size, CDR3 DNA, CDR3 protein. D genes are given only for firm matches. Only some rows state a clone size, as once, few, many or a class for expanded clones.

d_call: TRBD2; j_call: TRBJ2-3; v_call: TRBV9; clone_size: many; cdr3_nt: TGTGCCAGCAGCGTACTCGGCGGGGGAAGCACAGATACGCAGTATTTT; cdr3_aa: CASSVLGGGSTDTQYF
d_call: TRBD2; j_call: TRBJ2-3; v_call: TRBV20-1; clone_size: many; cdr3_nt: TGCAGTGCTAGAGCCCTAGCGGGGGGAGGCACAGATACGCAGTATTTT; cdr3_aa: CSARALAGGGTDTQYF
d_call: NA; j_call: TRBJ2-2; v_call: TRBV12-3/TRBV12-4; clone_size: many; cdr3_nt: TGTGCCAGCAGATGGGACTCAAACACCGGGGAGCTGTTTTTT; cdr3_aa: CASRWDSNTGELFF
d_call: TRBD2; j_call: TRBJ2-7; v_call: TRBV19; clone_size: few; cdr3_nt: TGTGCCAGTAGTATGGGACTAGGGGACTACGAGCAGTACTTC; cdr3_aa: CASSMGLGDYEQYF
d_call: NA; j_call: TRBJ2-1; v_call: TRBV5-1; clone_size: many; cdr3_nt: TGCGCCAGCAGCTTGTCCGCTGGCTACTCCTACAATGAGCAGTTCTTC; cdr3_aa: CASSLSAGYSYNEQFF
d_call: NA; j_call: TRBJ2-3; v_call: TRBV7-9; clone_size: few; cdr3_nt: TGTGCCAGCAGCACGGACCTTGGTGATGCGCAGTATTTT; cdr3_aa: CASSTDLGDAQYF
d_call: TRBD1; j_call: TRBJ1-1; v_call: TRBV7-8; clone_size: many; cdr3_nt: TGTGCCAGCAGCCCAAGCCCTGACAGGGGCGTAGGGACTGAAGCTTTCTTT; cdr3_aa: CASSPSPDRGVGTEAFF
d_call: NA; j_call: TRBJ2-1; v_call: TRBV6-5; clone_size: NA; cdr3_nt: TGTGCCAGCAGTTACAGGGGGGCCTTTAATGAGCAGTTCTTC; cdr3_aa: CASSYRGAFNEQFF
d_call: NA; j_call: TRBJ2-5; v_call: TRBV29-1; clone_size: many; cdr3_nt: TGCAGCGTTGAAGATCAGAATATGGGAGAGACCCAGTACTTC; cdr3_aa: CSVEDQNMGETQYF
d_call: NA; j_call: TRBJ2-1; v_call: TRBV2; clone_size: NA; cdr3_nt: TGTGCCAGCATGGGCCCCCACAATGAGCAGTTCTTC; cdr3_aa: CASMGPHNEQFF
d_call: NA; j_call: TRBJ1-2; v_call: TRBV27; clone_size: many; cdr3_nt: TGTGCCAGCAGTTTATGGGGCAGGACGGATTATGGCTACACCTTC; cdr3_aa: CASSLWGRTDYGYTF
d_call: NA; j_call: TRBJ2-5; v_call: TRBV28; clone_size: many; cdr3_nt: TGTGCCAGCAGTCCGAACCGCGAGTACCAAGAGACCCAGTACTTC; cdr3_aa: CASSPNREYQETQYF
d_call: TRBD2; j_call: TRBJ2-3; v_call: TRBV7-2; clone_size: few; cdr3_nt: TGTGCCAGCAGCTTATGGGCTAGCGGGGGGGCACCAGATACGCAGTATTTT; cdr3_aa: CASSLWASGGAPDTQYF
d_call: NA; j_call: TRBJ2-1; v_call: TRBV9; clone_size: many; cdr3_nt: TGTGCCAGCAGCCCAGGGACTTCCCCCAATGAGCAGTTCTTC; cdr3_aa: CASSPGTSPNEQFF
d_call: NA; j_call: TRBJ2-4; v_call: TRBV20-1; clone_size: many; cdr3_nt: TGCAGTGCTATTGCCTTAAATTCGGGGGTGAGGGACATTCAGTACTTC; cdr3_aa: CSAIALNSGVRDIQYF
d_call: TRBD1; j_call: TRBJ2-6; v_call: TRBV20-1; clone_size: few; cdr3_nt: TGCAGTGCTCATACGGGACAGGGTGTGAGTGGGGCCAACGTCCTGACTTTC; cdr3_aa: CSAHTGQGVSGANVLTF
d_call: NA; j_call: TRBJ1-1; v_call: TRBV7-2; clone_size: NA; cdr3_nt: TGTGCCAGCAGCTTAATAGGTCTCACTGAAGCTTTCTTT; cdr3_aa: CASSLIGLTEAFF
d_call: NA; j_call: TRBJ2-7; v_call: TRBV9; clone_size: many; cdr3_nt: TGTGCCAGCAGCGTACAGGAGGGCTACGAGCAGTACTTC; cdr3_aa: CASSVQEGYEQYF
d_call: NA; j_call: TRBJ2-2; v_call: TRBV6-5; clone_size: many; cdr3_nt: TGTGCCAGCAGTTACAATGGAAACACCGGGGAGCTGTTTTTT; cdr3_aa: CASSYNGNTGELFF
d_call: NA; j_call: TRBJ2-1; v_call: TRBV27; clone_size: many; cdr3_nt: TGTGCCAGCAGTTTATCGAGGGACCCCTACAATGAGCAGTTCTTC; cdr3_aa: CASSLSRDPYNEQFF
d_call: TRBD1; j_call: TRBJ2-5; v_call: TRBV29-1; clone_size: many; cdr3_nt: TGCAGCGTTGAGAGGGGGCTAGGGGAGACCCAGTACTTC; cdr3_aa: CSVERGLGETQYF
d_call: TRBD2; j_call: TRBJ2-5; v_call: TRBV3-1; clone_size: many; cdr3_nt: TGTGCCAGCAGCCAAGAAGGGTCCCGACTAGCGGAAGAGACCCAGTACTTC; cdr3_aa: CASSQEGSRLAEETQYF
d_call: TRBD1; j_call: TRBJ1-2; v_call: TRBV27; clone_size: many; cdr3_nt: TGTGCCAGCAGTCCAGGGACAGGGGCAGGCTACACCTTC; cdr3_aa: CASSPGTGAGYTF
d_call: TRBD2; j_call: TRBJ2-1; v_call: TRBV20-1; clone_size: many; cdr3_nt: TGCAGTGCTAGGACTAGCGGGCCATACAATGAGCAGTTCTTC; cdr3_aa: CSARTSGPYNEQFF
d_call: NA; j_call: TRBJ2-2; v_call: TRBV12-3/TRBV12-4; clone_size: many; cdr3_nt: TGTGCCAGCAGTTTCGTGGGGCCGAACACCGGGGAGCTGTTTTTT; cdr3_aa: CASSFVGPNTGELFF
d_call: NA; j_call: TRBJ1-1; v_call: TRBV5-1; clone_size: many; cdr3_nt: TGCGCCAGCAGAACGGGAACGAACACTGAAGCTTTCTTT; cdr3_aa: CASRTGTNTEAFF
d_call: NA; j_call: TRBJ2-7; v_call: TRBV7-2; clone_size: many; cdr3_nt: TGTGCCAGCAGCTTAGTGGGGACAAACTACGAGCAGTACTTC; cdr3_aa: CASSLVGTNYEQYF
d_call: NA; j_call: TRBJ2-1; v_call: TRBV29-1; clone_size: many; cdr3_nt: TGCAGCGTTGAAGAGGTTCAGTTTAATACGTTCTTC; cdr3_aa: CSVEEVQFNTFF
d_call: NA; j_call: TRBJ2-5; v_call: TRBV3-1; clone_size: few; cdr3_nt: TGTGCCAGCAGCCAGCGGGACAGTAACTCCGAGGAGACCCAGTACTTC; cdr3_aa: CASSQRDSNSEETQYF
d_call: TRBD1; j_call: TRBJ2-5; v_call: TRBV5-1; clone_size: NA; cdr3_nt: TGCGCCAGCAGCCCTGGGACAGGAGGGTACCAAGAGACCCAGTACTTC; cdr3_aa: CASSPGTGGYQETQYF
d_call: TRBD2; j_call: TRBJ2-3; v_call: TRBV5-1; clone_size: many; cdr3_nt: TGCGCCAGCAGCTCGGAAACTAGCGGGGGGCGCACAGATACGCAGTATTTT; cdr3_aa: CASSSETSGGRTDTQYF
d_call: NA; j_call: TRBJ1-5; v_call: TRBV5-5; clone_size: many; cdr3_nt: TGTGCCAGCAGCTTGGAAGGGATTGGAAATCAGCCCCAGCATTTT; cdr3_aa: CASSLEGIGNQPQHF
d_call: NA; j_call: TRBJ2-7; v_call: TRBV7-8; clone_size: many; cdr3_nt: TGTGCCAGCAGCCAAAGGACAGACTACGAGCAGTACTTC; cdr3_aa: CASSQRTDYEQYF
d_call: NA; j_call: TRBJ2-1; v_call: TRBV7-2; clone_size: many; cdr3_nt: TGTGCCAGCAGCTTGCAGGGCTATGAGCAGTTCTTC; cdr3_aa: CASSLQGYEQFF
d_call: TRBD2; j_call: TRBJ2-3; v_call: TRBV4-2; clone_size: many; cdr3_nt: TGTGCCAGCAGCCAAGGAGGTAGCGGGGTAGATACGCAGTATTTT; cdr3_aa: CASSQGGSGVDTQYF
d_call: NA; j_call: TRBJ1-5; v_call: TRBV6-1; clone_size: few; cdr3_nt: TGTGCCAGCAGTGAGCGGCGCAGCAATCAGCCCCAGCATTTT; cdr3_aa: CASSERRSNQPQHF
d_call: TRBD1; j_call: TRBJ1-3; v_call: TRBV5-6; clone_size: many; cdr3_nt: TGTGCCAGCAGCGTACAGGGGGGCTCTGGAAACACCATATATTTT; cdr3_aa: CASSVQGGSGNTIYF
d_call: NA; j_call: TRBJ1-5; v_call: TRBV19; clone_size: many; cdr3_nt: TGTGCCAGTAGTATAGGTTTTAGACAGCCCCAGCATTTT; cdr3_aa: CASSIGFRQPQHF
d_call: NA; j_call: TRBJ2-3; v_call: TRBV20-1; clone_size: many; cdr3_nt: TGCAGTGCAGGGCCCCTCCCAGATACGCAGTATTTT; cdr3_aa: CSAGPLPDTQYF
d_call: TRBD1; j_call: TRBJ1-2; v_call: TRBV5-6; clone_size: many; cdr3_nt: TGTGCCAGCAGCATATTCGACAGGGGGCACGGCTACACCTTC; cdr3_aa: CASSIFDRGHGYTF
d_call: TRBD2; j_call: TRBJ2-3; v_call: TRBV20-1; clone_size: many; cdr3_nt: TGCAGTGCTCAAACTAGCGGGGGGACAGATACGCAGTATTTT; cdr3_aa: CSAQTSGGTDTQYF
d_call: NA; j_call: TRBJ1-4; v_call: TRBV20-1; clone_size: many; cdr3_nt: TGCAGTGCTAGAAAGGCTGGCGAAAAACTGTTTTTT; cdr3_aa: CSARKAGEKLFF
d_call: NA; j_call: TRBJ1-4; v_call: TRBV6-5; clone_size: many; cdr3_nt: TGTGCCAGCAGTTACGACAGGACTAATGAAAAACTGTTTTTT; cdr3_aa: CASSYDRTNEKLFF
d_call: NA; j_call: TRBJ2-2; v_call: TRBV3-1; clone_size: many; cdr3_nt: TGTGCCAGCAGCCAAGGAGCATCAGGGTGGACCGGGGAGCTGTTTTTT; cdr3_aa: CASSQGASGWTGELFF
d_call: NA; j_call: TRBJ1-4; v_call: TRBV28; clone_size: medium-sized; cdr3_nt: TGTGCCAGCAGTACCGGGACGAGCGGTGAAAAACTGTTTTTT; cdr3_aa: CASSTGTSGEKLFF
d_call: NA; j_call: TRBJ2-5; v_call: TRBV2; clone_size: many; cdr3_nt: TGTGCCAGCAGAGGGGACTGGCAAGAGACCCAGTACTTC; cdr3_aa: CASRGDWQETQYF
d_call: NA; j_call: TRBJ1-1; v_call: TRBV12-3/TRBV12-4; clone_size: many; cdr3_nt: TGTGCCAGCAGTTTTCAGGACTTGAACACTGAAGCTTTCTTT; cdr3_aa: CASSFQDLNTEAFF
d_call: NA; j_call: TRBJ2-6; v_call: TRBV27; clone_size: NA; cdr3_nt: TGTGCCAGCAGTTTAAAGGGACGGACCAGCTCTGGGGCCAACGTCCTGACTTTC; cdr3_aa: CASSLKGRTSSGANVLTF
d_call: TRBD2; j_call: TRBJ2-5; v_call: TRBV20-1; clone_size: many; cdr3_nt: TGCAGTGCCGCGGGAATCGGGACTAGCGAACAAGAGACCCAGTACTTC; cdr3_aa: CSAAGIGTSEQETQYF
d_call: TRBD1; j_call: TRBJ1-2; v_call: TRBV15; clone_size: many; cdr3_nt: TGTGCCACCAGCAGAGATCTGACAGGGGTCTTCTATGGCTACACCTTC; cdr3_aa: CATSRDLTGVFYGYTF
d_call: NA; j_call: TRBJ2-5; v_call: TRBV7-6; clone_size: many; cdr3_nt: TGTGCCAGCAGCCAACCGGGACCCAACCCTGAGACCCAGTACTTC; cdr3_aa: CASSQPGPNPETQYF
d_call: NA; j_call: TRBJ2-3; v_call: TRBV20-1; clone_size: NA; cdr3_nt: TGCAGTGCTTCGCGAGGGGGAGGAATCACAGATACGCAGTATTTT; cdr3_aa: CSASRGGGITDTQYF
d_call: TRBD2; j_call: TRBJ2-1; v_call: TRBV6-6; clone_size: many; cdr3_nt: TGTGCCAGCAGTTACCTCCCGGGACTAGCGGGGGGACTCAAAACCAATGAGCAGTTCTTC; cdr3_aa: CASSYLPGLAGGLKTNEQFF
d_call: TRBD1; j_call: TRBJ2-7; v_call: TRBV28; clone_size: many; cdr3_nt: TGTGCCAGCAGTTTGCAACAAACCGGGACAGGGTTCTACGAGCAGTACTTC; cdr3_aa: CASSLQQTGTGFYEQYF
d_call: TRBD1; j_call: TRBJ2-5; v_call: TRBV9; clone_size: many; cdr3_nt: TGTGCCAGCAGCGCGGGGACAGGTCAAGAGACCCAGTACTTC; cdr3_aa: CASSAGTGQETQYF
d_call: NA; j_call: TRBJ2-1; v_call: TRBV19; clone_size: many; cdr3_nt: TGTGCGTGTGGGGGCGGCCTGAGCTCCTACAATGAGCAGTTCTTC; cdr3_aa: CACGGGLSSYNEQFF
d_call: NA; j_call: TRBJ2-7; v_call: TRBV5-1; clone_size: many; cdr3_nt: TGCGCCAGCAGCTTGTCAGCTAACTACGAGCAGTACTTC; cdr3_aa: CASSLSANYEQYF
d_call: NA; j_call: TRBJ1-1; v_call: TRBV9; clone_size: many; cdr3_nt: TGTGCCAGCAGCGGGGGGGGGCGTGAAGCTTTCTTT; cdr3_aa: CASSGGGREAFF
d_call: TRBD1; j_call: TRBJ2-7; v_call: TRBV4-1; clone_size: many; cdr3_nt: TGCGCCAGCAGCCAAGAAAAGTACAGGGGTTACGAGCAGTACTTC; cdr3_aa: CASSQEKYRGYEQYF